The 15 T cell receptor beta chains below were found in one sample sequenced in a study of T cell repertoires in cytomegalovirus infection. One entry per CDR3 protein, called by TCRdb with MiXCR from the reads. The sample has approximately 730,000 distinct CDR3 sequences, around 31% seen once. For these receptors, no antigen is known. The sample here was cultured PBMCs, taken from culture after CMV antigen stimulation. These receptors were collected from a human donor in good health (CMV status not recorded). Some clones in this sample may be carry-over from other donors' samples.

This clonotype was seen ten or more times. The chain carries TRBV7-2 and TRBJ1-6; 7 nucleotides match TRBD1. The CDR3 has 16 amino acids. V was clipped by 2 bases and J by 4 bases; unmatched bases: 5. Germline CDR1 SGHTA, CDR2 FQGNSA. CDR3 in amino acids: CASSLRAGGYNSPLHF. The CDR3 nucleotides read TGTGCCAGCAGCTTACGGGCAGGGGGTTATAATTCACCCCTCCACTTT.

The gene calls are TRBV12-3 or TRBV12-4 and TRBJ1-1, with D hard to call. The CDR3 runs 11 residues. V was shortened by 3 bases and J by 8 bases, with 7 bases between the two germline ends. This CDR3 is CASSFSAEAFF. In DNA, the CDR3 is TGTGCCAGCAGTTTTTCAGCAGAAGCTTTCTTT.

This clonotype was seen only a few times. The rearrangement links TRBV29-1 to TRBJ2-1; D is perhaps TRBD1 (6 bases). Trimming pared 2 bases from V and 9 bases from J, leaving 17 bases between. Per the germline V gene, CDR1 is SQVTM and CDR2 is ANQGSEA. The CDR3 is 14 amino acids. The CDR3 bases are TGCAGCGTTGAACCCAATCTACAGGGTACTGAGCAGTTCTTC. Its protein is CSVEPNLQGTEQFF.

This clonotype has a count of ten or more. The chain recombines TRBV7-2 with TRBJ1-1, with a weak D call TRBD1 (6 bases). Trimming shortened V by 2 bases and J by 5 bases, and 9 bases separated the two germline ends. The germline gives CDR1 SGHTA, CDR2 FQGNSA. This CDR3 region has 13 residues. The CDR3: CASSLTGRTEAFF. CDR3 DNA sequence: TGTGCCAGCAGCTTAACAGGGCGGACTGAAGCTTTCTTT. Filled out from reference TRBV7-2 and TRBJ1-1, the complete variable domain reads GAGVSQSPSNKVTEKGKDVELRCDPISGHTALYWYRQSLGQGLEFLIYFQGNSAPDKSGLPSDRFSAERTGGSVSTLTIQRTQQEDSAVYLCASSLTGRTEAFFGQGTRLTVV.

This clonotype was observed a handful of times. The CDR3 DNA sequence: TGTGCCAGTAGTGGGGGACCATCCGCGGGGGATCAGCCCCAGCATTTT. This gives the protein CASSGGPSAGDQPQHF. The chain couples TRBV19 to TRBJ1-5, with D possibly matching TRBD1 (5 bases). Trimming shortened V by 5 bases and J by 5 bases, and 19 bases separated the two germline ends. The CDR3 extends over 16 amino acids. From germline, CDR1 is LNHDA and CDR2 SQIVND (reference sequence).

Only one count was recorded for this clonotype. The genes are TRBV5-6 and TRBJ2-3, with D uncertain. Trimming took 6 bases from V and 9 from J, leaving 17 bases between them. The CDR3 extends over 13 amino acids. The germline V gene has CDR1 SGHDT and CDR2 YYEEEE. The CDR3 region has the DNA TGTGCCAGCATGCCCCAGTCGCGTACAACGCAGTATTTT. Its translation: CASMPQSRTTQYF.

This chain connects TRBV27 to TRBJ1-5; tentatively, D is TRBD1 (6 bases). Germline CDR1 and CDR2: MNHEY and SMNVEV (reference sequence). This CDR3 has 14 residues. V was clipped by 6 bases and J by 4 bases, with 13 bases between them. The CDR3 protein is CASSYSGQNQPQHF. CDR3 bases: TGTGCCAGCAGCTACAGCGGACAGAATCAGCCCCAGCATTTT.

The chain carries TRBV12-3 or TRBV12-4 and TRBJ1-2, with TRBD1 matching over 9 bases. CDR3 length: 14 residues. V shed 8 bases, J shed 0 bases, and the junction held 4 bases outside the gene matches. The chain's CDR3 is CASEGTGPNYGYTF. In DNA, the CDR3 is TGTGCCAGCGAGGGGACAGGGCCTAACTATGGCTACACCTTC.

The table lists this clonotype with a few counts. This chain connects TRBV7-8 to TRBJ2-1; maybe TRBD2 (5 bases). Germline CDR1 is SGHVS and CDR2 is FQNEAQ. This CDR3 has 17 amino acids. Trimming stripped 4 bases from V and 5 bases from J, with 21 bases between. CDR3 loop: CASSSNHLREADNEQFF. In DNA form, the CDR3 reads TGTGCCAGCAGCTCCAACCATCTTCGGGAAGCGGACAATGAGCAGTTCTTC. Variable domain in full (rest from reference TRBV7-8 and TRBJ2-1): GAGVSQSPRYKVAKRGQDVALRCDPISGHVSLFWYQQALGQGPEFLTYFQNEAQLDKSGLPSDRFFAERPEGSVSTLKIQRTQQEDSAVYLCASSSNHLREADNEQFFGPGTRLTVL.

The chain carries TRBV20-1 and TRBJ2-7, with 10 bases aligning to TRBD1. Germline CDR1 reads DFQATT; CDR2 reads SNEGSKA (reference sequence). After removal of 4 bases from V and 7 bases from J, the junction contained 7 bases not matched to a gene. This CDR3 is built from 13 residues. The chain's CDR3 is CSATGTGVAEQYF. DNA for the CDR3: TGCAGTGCTACCGGGACAGGGGTAGCGGAGCAGTACTTC.

The V gene is TRBV4-3, the J gene TRBJ1-4; TRBD1 is a possible D gene (5 bases). The germline V and J ends were trimmed by 0 bases and 2 bases, with 10 bases remaining between them. From germline, CDR1 is LGHNA and CDR2 YSLEER. This CDR3 comprises 16 residues. CDR3 in amino acids: CASSQDYRMTNEKLFF. CDR3 coding DNA: TGCGCCAGCAGCCAAGATTACAGGATGACTAATGAAAAACTGTTTTTT.

The V gene is TRBV14, the J gene TRBJ2-2; either TRBD1 or TRBD2 may supply D (5 bases each). V was cut by 3 bases and J by 4 bases, with 15 bases left in between. The CDR3 covers 16 residues. From germline, CDR1 is SGHDN and CDR2 FVKESK. The CDR3 spells CASSHTEGPFTGELFF. Written as DNA, the CDR3 is TGTGCCAGCAGCCATACAGAGGGGCCGTTCACCGGGGAGCTGTTTTTT.

The genes are TRBV7-9 and TRBJ1-1, with TRBD1 as a possible D gene (6 bases). This CDR3 has 12 amino acids. V lost 8 bases to trimming and J lost 0 bases, with 7 bases between them. Germline V CDR1 and CDR2: SEHNR, FQNEAQ (reference sequence). The CDR3 DNA follows: TGTGCCAGCGGACAGTTGAACACTGAAGCTTTCTTT. This sequence encodes CASGQLNTEAFF.

In its sample, this clonotype was seen many times. The rearrangement uses TRBV7-2 and TRBJ2-5; 7 bases map to TRBD1. The V and J ends lost 5 bases and 1 base, in that order; junction bases with no gene match: 7. Looked up from germline, CDR1 is SGHTA and CDR2 is FQGNSA. This CDR3 spans 15 amino acids. CDR3 DNA: TGTGCCAGCAGCCCCAGTGGGACAGTCCAAGAGACCCAGTACTTC. Amino acid sequence: CASSPSGTVQETQYF.

This clonotype occurred a few times. CDR3 loop: CASTREWVTGELFF. CDR3 bases: TGTGCCAGCACGCGGGAATGGGTCACCGGGGAGCTGTTTTTT. The chain recombines TRBV2 with TRBJ2-2; D might be TRBD2 (6 bases). The CDR3 is 14 amino acids. Trimming shortened V by 7 bases and J by 4 bases, and 13 bases separated the two germline ends. Looked up from germline, CDR1 is SNHLY and CDR2 is FYNNEI. Looking up the rest from reference TRBV2 and TRBJ2-2 gives the full variable domain: EPEVTQTPSHQVTQMGQEVILRCVPISNHLYFYWYRQILGQKVEFLVSFYNNEISEKSEIFDDQFSVERPDGSNFTLKIRSTKLEDSAMYFCASTREWVTGELFFGEGSRLTVL.